Listed below are T cell receptor beta chains from one sample, sequenced in a study of T cells in Graves' hyperthyroidism and ophthalmopathy. TCRdb analysed the multiplex PCR reads with MiXCR anew, one entry per CDR3 protein. This table holds hundreds of thousands of distinct CDR3 sequences, about 15% found once. Material: blood. The receptor source for this set is a woman aged 25-40 years with Graves' hyperthyroidism. The CDR3 runs from the conserved cysteine through the conserved F or W. Expanded clones get a size class; other rows say once, few or many, or leave the size out.

CASSYSRGLGELFF	TRBJ2-2	TRBV6-5	.
CASSKGGLNEQYF	TRBJ2-7	TRBV18	.
CASRGVAETQYF	TRBJ2-5	TRBV28	many
CASSDSGRSYEQYF	TRBJ2-7	TRBV10-1	many
CASSYSRGEYEQYF	TRBJ2-7	TRBV6-5	many
CACSGLARRRGGYNEQFF	TRBJ2-1	TRBV30	.
CASSQGISYEQYF	TRBJ2-7	TRBV3-1	few
CASSFPDGAFSGNTIYF	TRBJ1-3	TRBV7-8	few
CASSNGPDRDRNQPQHF	TRBJ1-5	TRBV2	.
CAWSAGGLVQPQHF	TRBJ1-5	TRBV30	few
CASRGEGTGDLFEQYF	TRBJ2-7	TRBV10-1	.
CASSREEEQYF	TRBJ2-7	TRBV18	many
CAISPERAEQYF	TRBJ2-7	TRBV10-3	.
CATSRDRSSYNEQFF	TRBJ2-1	TRBV15	many
CASSLSRQSNQPQHF	TRBJ1-5	TRBV7-2	few
CAWSPGQGLEKLFF	TRBJ1-4	TRBV30	many
CSARDLGTGGPNTEAFF	TRBJ1-1	TRBV20-1	few
CASSQGIAKNVQYF	TRBJ2-4	TRBV3-1	.
CASSPDHRGKNIQYF	TRBJ2-4	TRBV5-1	many
CASRPSGTELTEAFF	TRBJ1-1	TRBV6-1	few
CAIRTLAGPPNTGELFF	TRBJ2-2	TRBV10-3	.
CASTQGSWNTEAFF	TRBJ1-1	TRBV4-1	.
CASSFSIQGEYEQYF	TRBJ2-7	TRBV7-9	.
CASSLARLSQPQHF	TRBJ1-5	TRBV7-8	many
CAGGERESAGELFF	TRBJ2-2	TRBV2	few
CASSWTWDTEAFF	TRBJ1-1	TRBV5-5	many
CGGYSEFYNEQFF	TRBJ2-1	TRBV20-1	.